This entry concerns a single T cell receptor beta chain. The sample belongs to a study of blood T cell repertoires in COVID-19. About the research overall: PBMCs, B-cell-depleted T cells, or T cells were the source of the cDNA or gDNA that made up the material.

Sequenced by immunoSEQ multiplex PCR; TCRdb stores in-frame clones only, minus some. The top ten hold 7% to 10% of the sample, which has hundreds of thousands of clones, around 82% seen once. The germline V gene has CDR1 GTSNPN and CDR2 SVGIG (reference sequence). V gave up 1 base and J gave up 0 bases; unmatched junction bases: 3. The CDR3 is 17 residues long. This rearrangement joins TRBV30 to TRBJ2-1; 13 bases are a match to TRBD2. The sequencing input was peripheral blood. This receptor was identified in a woman between 45 and 65 years old with acute or convalescent COVID-19. CDR3 sequence reads: CAWSGTSGGSSYNEQFF. CDR3 in DNA: TGTGCCTGGAGTGGGACTAGCGGGGGAAGCTCCTACAATGAGCAGTTCTTC.